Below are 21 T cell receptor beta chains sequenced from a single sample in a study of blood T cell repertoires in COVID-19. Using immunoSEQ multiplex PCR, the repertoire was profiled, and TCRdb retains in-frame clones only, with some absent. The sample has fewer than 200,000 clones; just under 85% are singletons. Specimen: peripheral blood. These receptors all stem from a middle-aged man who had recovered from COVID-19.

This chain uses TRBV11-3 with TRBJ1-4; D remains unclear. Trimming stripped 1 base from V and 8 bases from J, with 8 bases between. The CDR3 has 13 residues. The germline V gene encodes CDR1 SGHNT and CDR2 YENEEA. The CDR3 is CASSLGGREKLFF. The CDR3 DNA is TGTGCCAGCAGCTTAGGCGGGAGGGAAAAACTGTTTTTT.

The CDR3: CASSRGWDRVTEAFF. The CDR3 DNA sequence: TGTGCCAGTAGCAGAGGTTGGGACAGGGTCACTGAAGCTTTCTTT. The gene calls are TRBV19 and TRBJ1-1; TRBD1 matches 9 bases. Germline lookup yields CDR1 LNHDA and CDR2 SQIVND (reference sequence). The J segment lost 4 bases and the V segment lost 6 bases, leaving 9 bases of the junction unmatched. The CDR3 runs to 15 residues. The variable domain in full, completed from reference TRBV19 and TRBJ1-1, reads DGGITQSPKYLFRKEGQNVTLSCEQNLNHDAMYWYRQDPGQGLRLIYYSQIVNDFQKGDIAEGYSVSREKKESFPLTVTSAQKNPTAFYLCASSRGWDRVTEAFFGQGTRLTVV.

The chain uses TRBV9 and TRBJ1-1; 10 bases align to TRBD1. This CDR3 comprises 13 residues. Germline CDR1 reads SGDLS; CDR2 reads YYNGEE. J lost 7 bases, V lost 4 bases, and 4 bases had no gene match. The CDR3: CASSRDRGREAFF. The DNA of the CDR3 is TGTGCCAGCAGCCGGGACAGGGGCCGTGAAGCTTTCTTT.

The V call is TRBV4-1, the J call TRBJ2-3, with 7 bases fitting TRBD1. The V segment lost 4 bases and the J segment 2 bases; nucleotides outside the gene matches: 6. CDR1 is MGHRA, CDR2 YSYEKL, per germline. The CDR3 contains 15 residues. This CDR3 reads CASSPGQKSTDTQYF. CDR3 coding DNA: TGCGCCAGCAGCCCGGGACAGAAGTCCACAGATACGCAGTATTTT.

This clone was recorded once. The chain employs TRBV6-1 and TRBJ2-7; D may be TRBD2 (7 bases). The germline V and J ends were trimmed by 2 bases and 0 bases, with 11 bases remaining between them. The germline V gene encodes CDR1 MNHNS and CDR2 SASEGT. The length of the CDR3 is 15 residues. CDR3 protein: CASSERRGGSYEQYF. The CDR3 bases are TGTGCCAGCAGTGAAAGGAGGGGGGGCTCCTACGAGCAGTACTTC.

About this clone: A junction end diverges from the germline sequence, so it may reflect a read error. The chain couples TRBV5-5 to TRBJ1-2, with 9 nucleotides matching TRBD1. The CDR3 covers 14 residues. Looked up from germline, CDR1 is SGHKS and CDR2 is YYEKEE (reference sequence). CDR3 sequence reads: CASSLGQGNYGYTF. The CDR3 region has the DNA TGTGCCAGCAGTTTGGGACAGGGAAACTATGGCTACACCTTC.

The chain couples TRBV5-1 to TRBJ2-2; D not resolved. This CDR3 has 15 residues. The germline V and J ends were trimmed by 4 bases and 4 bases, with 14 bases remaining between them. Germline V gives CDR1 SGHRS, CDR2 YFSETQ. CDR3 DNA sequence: TGCGCCAGCAGCCTTGTTGGCATCGTCACCGGGGAGCTGTTTTTT. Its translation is CASSLVGIVTGELFF.

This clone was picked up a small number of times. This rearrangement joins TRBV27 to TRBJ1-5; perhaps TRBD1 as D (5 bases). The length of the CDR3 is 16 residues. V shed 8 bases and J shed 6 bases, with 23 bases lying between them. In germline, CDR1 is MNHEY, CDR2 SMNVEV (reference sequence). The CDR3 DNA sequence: TGTGCCAGCGGAGACGGACATCCGGTCCTAGGTCAGCCCCAGCATTTT. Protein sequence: CASGDGHPVLGQPQHF.

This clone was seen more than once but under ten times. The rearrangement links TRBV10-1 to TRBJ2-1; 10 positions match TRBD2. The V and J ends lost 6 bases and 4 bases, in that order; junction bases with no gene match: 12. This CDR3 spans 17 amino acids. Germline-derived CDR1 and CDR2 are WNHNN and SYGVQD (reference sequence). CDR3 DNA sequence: TGCGCCAGCAGCTCTACCCCCGGGACTAGCGCATACAATGAGCAGTTCTTC. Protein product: CASSSTPGTSAYNEQFF.

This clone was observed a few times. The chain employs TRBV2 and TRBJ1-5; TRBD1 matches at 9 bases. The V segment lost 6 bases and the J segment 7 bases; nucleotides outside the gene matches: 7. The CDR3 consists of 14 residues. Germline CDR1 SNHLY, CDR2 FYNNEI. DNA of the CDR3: TGTGCCAGCAGAGATACAGGGGGCGGACAGCCCCAGCATTTT. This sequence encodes CASRDTGGGQPQHF.

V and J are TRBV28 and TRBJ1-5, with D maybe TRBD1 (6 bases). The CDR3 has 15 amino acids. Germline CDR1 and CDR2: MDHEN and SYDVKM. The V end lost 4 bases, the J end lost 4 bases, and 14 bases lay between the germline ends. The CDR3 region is CASSWRGGLNQPQHF. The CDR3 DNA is TGTGCCAGCAGTTGGCGGGGGGGCCTGAATCAGCCCCAGCATTTT.

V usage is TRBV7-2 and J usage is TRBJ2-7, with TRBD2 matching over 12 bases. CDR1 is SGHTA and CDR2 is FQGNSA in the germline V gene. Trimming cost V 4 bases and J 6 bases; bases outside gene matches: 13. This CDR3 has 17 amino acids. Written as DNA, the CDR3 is TGTGCCAGCAGCTCCGGACTAGCGGGGCCTCGATCCCGCGAGCAGTACTTC. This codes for CASSSGLAGPRSREQYF.

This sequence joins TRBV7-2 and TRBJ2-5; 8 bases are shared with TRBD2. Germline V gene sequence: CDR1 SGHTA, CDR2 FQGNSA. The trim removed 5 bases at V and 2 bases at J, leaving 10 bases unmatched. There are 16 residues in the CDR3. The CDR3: CASSPQSGRKQETQYF. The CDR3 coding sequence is TGTGCCAGCAGCCCTCAGAGCGGGAGAAAACAAGAGACCCAGTACTTC.

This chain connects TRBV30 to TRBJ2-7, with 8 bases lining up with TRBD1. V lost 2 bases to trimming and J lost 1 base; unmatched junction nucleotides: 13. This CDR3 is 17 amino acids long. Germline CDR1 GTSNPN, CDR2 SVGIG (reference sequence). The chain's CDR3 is CAWSSLMGTGYSYEQYF. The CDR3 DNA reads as TGTGCCTGGAGTTCTCTTATGGGGACAGGCTATTCCTACGAGCAGTACTTC. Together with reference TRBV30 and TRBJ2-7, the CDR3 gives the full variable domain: SQTIHQWPATLVQPVGSPLSLECTVEGTSNPNLYWYRQAAGRGLQLLFYSVGIGQISSEVPQNLSASRPQDRQFILSSKKLLLSDSGFYLCAWSSLMGTGYSYEQYFGPGTRLTVT.

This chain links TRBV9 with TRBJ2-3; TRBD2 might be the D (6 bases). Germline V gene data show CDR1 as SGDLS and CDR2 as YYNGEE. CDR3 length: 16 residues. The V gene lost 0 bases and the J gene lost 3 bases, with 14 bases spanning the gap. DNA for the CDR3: TGTGCCAGCAGCGTAGGCGTGCGGGATGTAACAGATACGCAGTATTTT. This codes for CASSVGVRDVTDTQYF.

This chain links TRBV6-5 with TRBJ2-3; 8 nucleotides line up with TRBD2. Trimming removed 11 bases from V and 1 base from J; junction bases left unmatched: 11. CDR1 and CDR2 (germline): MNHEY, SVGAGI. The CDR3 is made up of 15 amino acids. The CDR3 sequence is CAGQDSGECTDTQYF. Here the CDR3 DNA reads TGTGCCGGCCAGGATAGCGGGGAATGCACAGATACGCAGTATTTT.

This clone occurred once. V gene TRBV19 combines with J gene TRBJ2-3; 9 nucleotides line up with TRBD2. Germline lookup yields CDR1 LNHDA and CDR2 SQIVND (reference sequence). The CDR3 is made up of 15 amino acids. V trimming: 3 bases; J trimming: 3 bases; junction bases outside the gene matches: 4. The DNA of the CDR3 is TGTGCCAGTAGTATTAGTAGCGGGAGAACAGATACGCAGTATTTT. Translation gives CASSISSGRTDTQYF. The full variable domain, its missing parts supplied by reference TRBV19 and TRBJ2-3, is DGGITQSPKYLFRKEGQNVTLSCEQNLNHDAMYWYRQDPGQGLRLIYYSQIVNDFQKGDIAEGYSVSREKKESFPLTVTSAQKNPTAFYLCASSISSGRTDTQYFGPGTRLTVL.

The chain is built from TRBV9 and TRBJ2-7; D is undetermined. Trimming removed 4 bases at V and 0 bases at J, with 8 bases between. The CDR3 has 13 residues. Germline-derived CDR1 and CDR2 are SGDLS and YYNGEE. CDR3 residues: CASSPRLSYEQYF. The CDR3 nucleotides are TGTGCCAGCAGCCCTAGACTCTCCTACGAGCAGTACTTC.

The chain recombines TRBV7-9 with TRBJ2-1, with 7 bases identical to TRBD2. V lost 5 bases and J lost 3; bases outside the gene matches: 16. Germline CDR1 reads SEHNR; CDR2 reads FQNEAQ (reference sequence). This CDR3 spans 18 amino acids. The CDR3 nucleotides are TGTGCCAGCAGCCCCTTGTCCTTGGCGGGGGTGTACTACAATGAGCAGTTCTTC. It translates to CASSPLSLAGVYYNEQFF.

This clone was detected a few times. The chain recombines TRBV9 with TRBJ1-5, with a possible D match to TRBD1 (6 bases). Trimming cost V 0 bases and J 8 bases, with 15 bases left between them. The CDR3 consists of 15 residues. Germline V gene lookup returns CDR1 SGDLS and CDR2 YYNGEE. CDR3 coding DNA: TGTGCCAGCAGCGTAGGAGGGAGTGGGGGCGAGCCCCAGCATTTT. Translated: CASSVGGSGGEPQHF.

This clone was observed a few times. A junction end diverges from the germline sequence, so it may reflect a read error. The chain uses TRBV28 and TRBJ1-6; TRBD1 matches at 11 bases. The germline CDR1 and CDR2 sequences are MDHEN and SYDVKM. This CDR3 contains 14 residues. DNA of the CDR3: TGTGCCAGCAGTTCCCGGGACAGGGGGGGGATTCTTACCTTT. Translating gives CASSSRDRGGILTF.